The T cell receptor beta chain under discussion was sequenced for a study of blood T cell repertoires in COVID-19. Study-wide background: The United States, Italy and Spain supplied acute and convalescent COVID-19 samples. T cells, B-cell-depleted T cells, or PBMCs provided the cDNA or gDNA that served as material.

Per germline, CDR1 MDHEN and CDR2 SYDVKM. The CDR3 runs to 15 residues. Trimming left V 6 bases short and J 3 bases short, with 18 bases between. As processed by the authors: Reference gene primer amplification yielded estimated nucleated cell counts. Assay used: immunoSEQ multiplex PCR; TCRdb lists only in-frame clones, some missing. The V and J calls and clone size come from that table; D and trimming were worked out from the DNA. The sample shows about 68,000 clones, roughly nine tenths of them seen only once. The J gene is TRBJ2-7, the V gene TRBV28; D gene unclear. This clonotype was obtained from a man aged 50-60 years with acute or convalescent COVID-19. Source material: peripheral blood. In nucleotides, the CDR3 is TGTGCCAGCAGGGAAGAAGCAGAGTCGGGCTACGAGCAGTACTTC. Translating it yields CASREEAESGYEQYF.